The count of the clone carrying this T cell receptor (beta chain) is one. Its antigen remains unidentified. The sample is drawn from a study of T cell responses to AZD1222 COVID-19 vaccine. The V segment lost 4 bases and the J segment 2 bases; nucleotides outside the gene matches: 10. The CDR3 is 16 amino acids. CDR1 is SGHDT and CDR2 is YYEEEE in the germline V gene. Overall study results and limits: Donors skewed white British and female; clonal diversity was possibly underestimated. Two AZD1222 administrations were followed by greater Spike-specific TCR breadth and depth. Spike as a whole was targeted by vaccine-associated CD4 TCRs, dominant at 160-218 and 743-854. Targeting of unmutated variant regions was reportedly seen in nearly half of spike-specific TCRs.

Sequencing was performed with immunoSEQ multiplex PCR; in TCRdb, only in-frame clones are kept and a portion is missing. The data hold 130,000 or so clones, with around nine tenths observed a single time. The origin of this receptor is an adult in good health. This specimen was peripheral blood, taken on day 0 of AZD1222 vaccination. The V gene is TRBV5-6, the J gene TRBJ2-5, with TRBD1 matching over 8 bases. The CDR3 nucleotides read TGTGCCAGCAGCCAGGGGGCAGGGGGGAGACAAGAGACCCAGTACTTC. The encoded protein is CASSQGAGGRQETQYF.